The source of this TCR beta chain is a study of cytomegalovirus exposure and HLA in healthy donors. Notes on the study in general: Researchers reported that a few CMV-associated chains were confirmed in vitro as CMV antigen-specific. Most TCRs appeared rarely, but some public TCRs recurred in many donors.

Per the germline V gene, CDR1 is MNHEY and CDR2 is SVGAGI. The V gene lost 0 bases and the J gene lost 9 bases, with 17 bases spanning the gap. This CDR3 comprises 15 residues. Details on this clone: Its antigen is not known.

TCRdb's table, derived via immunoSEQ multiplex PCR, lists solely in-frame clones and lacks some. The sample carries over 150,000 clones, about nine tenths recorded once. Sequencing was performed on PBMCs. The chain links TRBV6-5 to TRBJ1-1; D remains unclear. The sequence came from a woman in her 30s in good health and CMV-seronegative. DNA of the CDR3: TGTGCCAGCAGTTACTCGATTGAATCCGGACTGAAAGCTTTCTTT. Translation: CASSYSIESGLKAFF.